This TCR beta chain originates from a study of identical twins. Findings of the study overall: Zero-insertion findings could be partly confounded by invariant cells (MAIT and iNKT cells). Modeled out-of-frame TCR alpha sharing in monozygotic twins fell below observed levels.

TCRdb called the 5' RACE reads again in MiXCR, with one record for every CDR3 protein. The sample shows about 570,000 distinct CDR3 sequences, 9.6% of them seen only once. This clonotype was counted between two and nine times. What it binds is unknown. Every one of the donors was a healthy Caucasian. The same sample was also studied in work on yellow fever vaccine responses in identical twins. This second study notes: In identical twins, vaccine T cell responses appeared partly shared and partly individual.

This clonotype originated in a woman aged 18-29 years in good health. The material sequenced was PBMCs.

The CDR3 spells CASSPITVMNTEAFF. CDR3 nucleotide sequence: TGTGCCAGCAGCCCCATTACAGTCATGAACACTGAAGCTTTCTTT. The V call is TRBV7-2, the J call TRBJ1-1; the D is unclear. This CDR3 contains 15 residues. Germline V lookup: CDR1 SGHTA, CDR2 FQGNSA. V lost 5 bases and J 0 bases, leaving 13 bases between the germline ends.